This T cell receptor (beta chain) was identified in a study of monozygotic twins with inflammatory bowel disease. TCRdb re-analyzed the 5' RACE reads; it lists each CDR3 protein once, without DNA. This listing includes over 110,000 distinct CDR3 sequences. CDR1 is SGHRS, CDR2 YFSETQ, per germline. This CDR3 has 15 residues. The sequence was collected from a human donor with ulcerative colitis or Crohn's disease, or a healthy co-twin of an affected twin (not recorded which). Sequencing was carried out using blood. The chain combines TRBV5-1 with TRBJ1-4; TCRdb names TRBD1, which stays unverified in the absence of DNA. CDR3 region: CASSFQGATNEKLFF.